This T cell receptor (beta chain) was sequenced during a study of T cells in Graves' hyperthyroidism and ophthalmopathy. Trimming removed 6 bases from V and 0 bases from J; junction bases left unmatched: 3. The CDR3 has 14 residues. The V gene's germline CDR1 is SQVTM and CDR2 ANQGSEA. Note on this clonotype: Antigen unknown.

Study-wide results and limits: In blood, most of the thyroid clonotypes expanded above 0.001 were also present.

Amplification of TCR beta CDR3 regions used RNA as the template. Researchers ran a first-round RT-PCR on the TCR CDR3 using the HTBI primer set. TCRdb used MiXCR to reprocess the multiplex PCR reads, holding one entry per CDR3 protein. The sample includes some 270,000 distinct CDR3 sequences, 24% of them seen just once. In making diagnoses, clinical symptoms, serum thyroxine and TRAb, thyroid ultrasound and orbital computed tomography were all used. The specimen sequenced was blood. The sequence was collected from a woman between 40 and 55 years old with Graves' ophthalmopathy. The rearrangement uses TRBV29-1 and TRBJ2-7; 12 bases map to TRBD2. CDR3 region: CSVGTSGLSYEQYF. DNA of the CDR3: TGCAGCGTCGGGACTAGCGGGCTCTCCTACGAGCAGTACTTC.